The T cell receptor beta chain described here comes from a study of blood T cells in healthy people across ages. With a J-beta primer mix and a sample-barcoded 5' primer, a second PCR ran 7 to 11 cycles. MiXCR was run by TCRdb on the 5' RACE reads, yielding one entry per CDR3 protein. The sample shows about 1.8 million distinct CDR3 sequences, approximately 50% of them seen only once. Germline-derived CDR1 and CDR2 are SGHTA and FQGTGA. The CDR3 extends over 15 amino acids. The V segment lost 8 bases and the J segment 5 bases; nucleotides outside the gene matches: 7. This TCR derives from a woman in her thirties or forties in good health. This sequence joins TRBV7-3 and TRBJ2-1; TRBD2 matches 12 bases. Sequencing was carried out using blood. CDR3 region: CASHLAGGPDNEQFF. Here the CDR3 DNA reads TGTGCCAGCCACCTAGCGGGGGGGCCAGACAATGAGCAGTTCTTC.